This TCR beta chain was profiled in a study of beta chain features in type 1 diabetes. Turning to the study itself: Healthy donors resembled patients in age, gender and cell yields.

The study's findings and limits: Possibly, sequencing cDNA over-represented cells that had high TCR expression levels. VDJ junctions from patients with type 1 diabetes contained fewer insertions and more deletions.

Germline loops: CDR1 KGHSH, CDR2 LQKENI. The V end was cut by 3 bases, the J end by 9 bases, with 23 bases between. The CDR3 totals 16 residues. This clone appeared a few times. Its antigen is unknown. The sequenced template was cDNA made from the entire isolated RNA. Here immunoSEQ multiplex PCR was the method, and the copy in TCRdb shows in-frame clones only, minus some. The repertoire holds fewer than 400,000 clones, with 8% as singletons. The J gene is TRBJ2-5, the V gene TRBV18; D gene uncertain. Specimen: central memory CD4+ T cells from blood. The receptor was derived from a woman aged 18-35 years in good health. The CDR3 coding sequence is TGTGCCAGCTCACCCAGAAGCCAGGATATCGTCGGGTCCCAGTACTTC. Translated: CASSPRSQDIVGSQYF.